The 10 T cell receptor beta chains listed next were all sequenced from one sample in a study of blood T cell repertoires in COVID-19. TCRdb's copy holds only in-frame clones and misses some; the assay was immunoSEQ multiplex PCR. Of hundreds of thousands of clones listed, 88% are singletons. Input material: PBMCs or T cells enriched from blood (not recorded which). The receptors come from a woman younger than 35 who had been exposed to COVID-19.

The V gene is TRBV2, the J gene TRBJ1-4, with D perhaps TRBD1 (5 bases). The CDR3 contains 14 residues. Deletions cut 8 bases from V and 4 bases from J, with 14 bases between. Per the germline V gene, CDR1 is SNHLY and CDR2 is FYNNEI. The CDR3 sequence: CASVAGRSNEKLFF. Here the CDR3 DNA reads TGTGCCAGCGTCGCGGGACGTAGTAATGAAAAACTGTTTTTT.

The chain carries TRBV19 and TRBJ2-7; D is unresolved. In germline, CDR1 is LNHDA, CDR2 SQIVND (reference sequence). Trimming stripped 7 bases from V and 0 bases from J, with 16 bases between. This CDR3 contains 15 residues. The CDR3 DNA reads TGTGCCAGTAAGCAAAAGGCAGGCCTCTCCTACGAGCAGTACTTC. This encodes CASKQKAGLSYEQYF.

This clone was seen a handful of times. The chain is built from TRBV7-9 and TRBJ2-4, with 8 positions matching TRBD1. Trimming removed 1 base from V and 8 bases from J; junction bases left unmatched: 4. The CDR3 is 14 residues long. Looked up from germline, CDR1 is SEHNR and CDR2 is FQNEAQ (reference sequence). CDR3 sequence (DNA): TGTGCCAGCAGCTTAGGACAGGGGATTCACATTCAGTACTTC. Protein sequence: CASSLGQGIHIQYF.

The chain carries TRBV30 and TRBJ1-1, with a weak D call TRBD1 (6 bases). CDR1 GTSNPN and CDR2 SVGIG come from the germline V gene (reference sequence). Trimming took off 5 bases at V and 0 bases at J, with 10 bases between the two ends. The CDR3 totals 13 residues. CDR3 protein: CAWESGVNTEAFF. CDR3 DNA: TGTGCCTGGGAGTCAGGGGTGAACACTGAAGCTTTCTTT.

As concerns this clone: Additional DNA sequences in this sample encode the identical CDR3. The chain is built from TRBV3-1 (or the pseudogene TRBV3-2) and TRBJ2-7; 10 nucleotides match TRBD2. This CDR3 has 13 residues. The germline V gene encodes CDR1 LGHDT and CDR2 YNNKEL (reference sequence). J lost 4 bases, V lost 6 bases, and 3 bases had no gene match. The CDR3 nucleotides read TGTGCCAGCAGTCGGACTAGCGGTTACGAGCAGTACTTC. It codes for CASSRTSGYEQYF.

This clone was counted between two and nine times. The chain combines TRBV12-3 or TRBV12-4 with TRBJ2-7, with 7 bases that match TRBD2. V lost 5 bases, J lost 7 bases, and 8 bases stayed unmatched. This CDR3 region has 13 residues. The CDR3 DNA reads as TGTGCCAGCAGTCGAAGCGGGACCGGGGAGCAGTACTTC. Amino acids: CASSRSGTGEQYF.

This clone has a handful of counts. The junction and the germline gene differ at one end; a read error may be behind it. This chain links TRBV28 with TRBJ2-1, with 7 bases lining up with TRBD2. The CDR3 extends over 12 amino acids. Germline V gene sequence: CDR1 MDHEN, CDR2 SYDVKM. The CDR3: CASSPTSNKQFF. In DNA form, the CDR3 reads TGTGCCAGCAGTCCGACTAGCAATAAGCAGTTCTTC.

The rearrangement links TRBV28 to TRBJ2-7, with 10 bases that match TRBD1. Germline V gene lookup returns CDR1 MDHEN and CDR2 SYDVKM. This CDR3 contains 14 residues. V lost 5 bases and J lost 2; bases outside the gene matches: 3. DNA of the CDR3: TGTGCCAGCAGTCGACAGGGGGCGACCTACGAGCAGTACTTC. This translates into CASSRQGATYEQYF.

This rearrangement joins TRBV6-5 to TRBJ1-3, with TRBD1 matching 8 bases. The germline CDR1 and CDR2 sequences are MNHEY and SVGAGI. The V segment lost 6 bases and the J segment 0 bases; nucleotides outside the gene matches: 4. The length of the CDR3 is 15 residues. CDR3 nucleotides: TGTGCCAGCAGCCGGGACAGGAGCTCTGGAAACACCATATATTTT. Its protein product is CASSRDRSSGNTIYF.

The V call is TRBV3-1 (or the pseudogene TRBV3-2), the J call TRBJ1-1; TRBD1 matches at 10 bases. The V and J ends lost 4 bases and 6 bases, in that order; junction bases with no gene match: 8. From germline, CDR1 is LGHDT and CDR2 YNNKEL (reference sequence). This CDR3 comprises 15 residues. The CDR3 bases are TGTGCCAGCAGCCCCTTCGGACAGGGGGAACCTGAAGCTTTCTTT. Residues: CASSPFGQGEPEAFF.